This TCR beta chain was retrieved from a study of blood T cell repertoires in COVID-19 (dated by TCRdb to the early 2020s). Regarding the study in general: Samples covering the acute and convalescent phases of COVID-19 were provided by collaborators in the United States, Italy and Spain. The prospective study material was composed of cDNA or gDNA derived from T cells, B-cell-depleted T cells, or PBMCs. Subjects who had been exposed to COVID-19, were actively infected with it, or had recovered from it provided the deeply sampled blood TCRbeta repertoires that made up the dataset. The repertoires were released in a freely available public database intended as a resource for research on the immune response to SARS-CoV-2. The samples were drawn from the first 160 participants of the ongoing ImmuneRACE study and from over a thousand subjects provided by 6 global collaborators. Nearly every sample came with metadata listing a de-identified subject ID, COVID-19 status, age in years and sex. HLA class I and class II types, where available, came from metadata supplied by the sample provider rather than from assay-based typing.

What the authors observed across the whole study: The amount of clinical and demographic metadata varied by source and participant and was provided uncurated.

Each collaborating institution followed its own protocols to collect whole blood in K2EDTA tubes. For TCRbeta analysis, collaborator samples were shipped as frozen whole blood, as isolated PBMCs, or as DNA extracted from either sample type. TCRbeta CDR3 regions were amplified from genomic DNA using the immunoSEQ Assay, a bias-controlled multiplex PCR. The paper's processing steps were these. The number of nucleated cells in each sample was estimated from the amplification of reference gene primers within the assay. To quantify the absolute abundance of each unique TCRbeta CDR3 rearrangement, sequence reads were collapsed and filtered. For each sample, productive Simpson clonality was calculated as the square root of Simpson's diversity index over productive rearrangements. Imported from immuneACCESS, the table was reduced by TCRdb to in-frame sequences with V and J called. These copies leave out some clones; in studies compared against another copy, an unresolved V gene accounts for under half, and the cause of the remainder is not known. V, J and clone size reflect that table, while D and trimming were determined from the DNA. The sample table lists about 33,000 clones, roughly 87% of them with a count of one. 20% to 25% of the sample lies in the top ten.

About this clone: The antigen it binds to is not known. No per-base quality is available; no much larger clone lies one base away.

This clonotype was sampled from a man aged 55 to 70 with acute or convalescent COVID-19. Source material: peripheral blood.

The sequenced DNA: TGTGCCTGGGAGCGGGAGGGATTCAATGAGCAGTTCTTC. The encoded protein is CAWEREGFNEQFF. The chain joins TRBV30 to TRBJ2-1; 10 central nucleotides agree with TRBD2. Reading the germline V gene (reference sequence) gives CDR1 GTSNPN and CDR2 SVGIG. The CDR3 contains 13 residues, cysteine and phenylalanine counted. The DNA shown is the 39-base CDR3, in frame from base 1. Germline trimming amounts to 5 bases on V and 6 bases on J, with 4 as the count of junction bases outside the gene matches.